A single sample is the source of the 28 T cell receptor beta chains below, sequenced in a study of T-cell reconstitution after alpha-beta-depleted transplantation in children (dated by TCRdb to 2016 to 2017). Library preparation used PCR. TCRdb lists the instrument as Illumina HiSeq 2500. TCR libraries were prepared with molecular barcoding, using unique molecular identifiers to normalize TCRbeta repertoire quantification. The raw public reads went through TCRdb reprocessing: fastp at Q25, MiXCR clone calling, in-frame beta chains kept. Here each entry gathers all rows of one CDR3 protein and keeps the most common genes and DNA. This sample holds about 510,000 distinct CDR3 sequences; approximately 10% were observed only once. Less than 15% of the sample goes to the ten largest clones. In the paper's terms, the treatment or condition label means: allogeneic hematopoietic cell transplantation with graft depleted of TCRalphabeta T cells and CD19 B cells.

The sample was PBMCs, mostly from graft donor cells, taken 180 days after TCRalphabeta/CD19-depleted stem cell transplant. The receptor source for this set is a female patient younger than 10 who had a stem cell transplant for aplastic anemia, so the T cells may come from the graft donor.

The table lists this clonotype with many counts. CDR3 amino acids: CASRVDRSSYNEQFF. The CDR3 DNA reads as TGTGCCAGCAGAGTTGACAGGAGCTCCTACAATGAGCAGTTCTTC. The chain recombines TRBV27 with TRBJ2-1; maybe TRBD1 (6 bases). Trimming took off 6 bases at V and 0 bases at J, with 12 bases between the two ends. From germline, CDR1 is MNHEY and CDR2 SMNVEV (reference sequence). The CDR3 contains 15 residues.

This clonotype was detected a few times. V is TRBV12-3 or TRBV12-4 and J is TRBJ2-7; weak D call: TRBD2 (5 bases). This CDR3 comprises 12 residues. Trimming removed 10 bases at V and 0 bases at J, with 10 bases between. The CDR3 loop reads CAKIRDSYEQYF. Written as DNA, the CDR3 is TGTGCCAAAATCCGGGACTCCTACGAGCAGTACTTC.

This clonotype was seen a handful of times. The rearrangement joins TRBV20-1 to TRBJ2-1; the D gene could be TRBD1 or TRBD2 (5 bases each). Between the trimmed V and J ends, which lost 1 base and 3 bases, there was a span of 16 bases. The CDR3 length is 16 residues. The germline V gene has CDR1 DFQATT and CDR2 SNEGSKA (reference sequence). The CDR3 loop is CSARGRRGPRYNEQFF. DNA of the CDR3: TGCAGTGCTAGAGGCCGCCGGGGACCTCGCTACAATGAGCAGTTCTTC.

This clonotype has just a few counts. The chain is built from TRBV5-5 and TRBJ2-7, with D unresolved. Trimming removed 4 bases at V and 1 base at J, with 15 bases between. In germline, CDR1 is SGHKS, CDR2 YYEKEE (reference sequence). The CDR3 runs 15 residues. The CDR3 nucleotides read TGTGCCAGCAGCGAACCCCCGAGGAAATCCTACGAGCAGTACTTC. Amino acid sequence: CASSEPPRKSYEQYF.

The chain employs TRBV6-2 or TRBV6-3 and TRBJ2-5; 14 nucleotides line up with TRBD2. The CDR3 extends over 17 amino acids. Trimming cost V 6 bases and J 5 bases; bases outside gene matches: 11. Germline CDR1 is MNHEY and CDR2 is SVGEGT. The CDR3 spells CASRSTTSGRAWETQYF. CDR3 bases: TGTGCCAGCAGATCCACGACTAGCGGGAGGGCCTGGGAGACCCAGTACTTC.

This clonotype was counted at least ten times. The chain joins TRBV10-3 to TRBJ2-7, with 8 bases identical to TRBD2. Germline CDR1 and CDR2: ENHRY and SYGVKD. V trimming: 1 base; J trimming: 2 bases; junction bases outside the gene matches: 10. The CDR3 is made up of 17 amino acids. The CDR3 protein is CAISELRSGSVPYEQYF. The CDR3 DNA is TGTGCCATCAGTGAGTTGCGGAGCGGGAGCGTTCCCTACGAGCAGTACTTC.

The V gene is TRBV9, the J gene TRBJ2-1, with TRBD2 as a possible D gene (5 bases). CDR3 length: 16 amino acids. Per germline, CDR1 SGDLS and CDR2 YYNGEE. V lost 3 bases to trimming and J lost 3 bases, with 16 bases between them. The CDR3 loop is CASSAEGLAYYNEQFF. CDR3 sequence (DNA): TGTGCCAGCAGCGCCGAGGGCCTAGCATACTACAATGAGCAGTTCTTC.

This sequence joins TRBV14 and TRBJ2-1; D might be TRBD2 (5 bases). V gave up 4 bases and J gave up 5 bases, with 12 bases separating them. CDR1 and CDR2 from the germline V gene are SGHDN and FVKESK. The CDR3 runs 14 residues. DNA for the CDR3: TGTGCCAGCAGCCCCCGACTATCTAACAATGAGCAGTTCTTC. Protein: CASSPRLSNNEQFF.

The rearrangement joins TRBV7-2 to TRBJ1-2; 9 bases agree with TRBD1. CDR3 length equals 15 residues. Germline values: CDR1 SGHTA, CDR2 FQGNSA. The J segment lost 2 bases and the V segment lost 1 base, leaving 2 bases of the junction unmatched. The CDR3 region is CASSLGGQGNYGYTF. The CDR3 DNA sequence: TGTGCCAGCAGCTTAGGTGGACAGGGGAACTATGGCTACACCTTC.

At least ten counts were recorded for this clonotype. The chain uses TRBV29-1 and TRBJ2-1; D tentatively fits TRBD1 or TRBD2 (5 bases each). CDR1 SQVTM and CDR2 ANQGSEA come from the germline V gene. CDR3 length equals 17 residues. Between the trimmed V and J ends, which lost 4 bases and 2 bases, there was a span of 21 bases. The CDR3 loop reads CSVAKRGGDVTYNEQFF. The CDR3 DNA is TGCAGCGTTGCAAAAAGGGGTGGGGACGTAACCTACAATGAGCAGTTCTTC.

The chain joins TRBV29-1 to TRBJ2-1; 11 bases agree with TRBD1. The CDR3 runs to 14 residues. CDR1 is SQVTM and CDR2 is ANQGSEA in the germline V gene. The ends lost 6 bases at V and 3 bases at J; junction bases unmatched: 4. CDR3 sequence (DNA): TGCAGCGTCTCCGGGACAGGGGGCTACAATGAGCAGTTCTTC. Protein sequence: CSVSGTGGYNEQFF.

CDR3 amino acids: CASRLRDFQSNQPQHF. The CDR3 nucleotides are TGTGCCAGCAGGCTCCGGGACTTTCAGAGCAATCAGCCCCAGCATTTT. The gene calls are TRBV28 and TRBJ1-5; possibly TRBD1 for D (5 bases). With 6 bases removed from V and 1 base from J, the gap between germline ends came to 16 bases. CDR3 length: 16 amino acids. Germline-derived CDR1 and CDR2 are MDHEN and SYDVKM.

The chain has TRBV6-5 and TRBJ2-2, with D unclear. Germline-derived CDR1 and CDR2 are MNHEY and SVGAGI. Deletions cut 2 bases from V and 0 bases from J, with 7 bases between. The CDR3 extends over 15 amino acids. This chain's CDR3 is CASSYHRPNTGELFF. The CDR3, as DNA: TGTGCCAGCAGTTACCATCGCCCGAACACCGGGGAGCTGTTTTTT.

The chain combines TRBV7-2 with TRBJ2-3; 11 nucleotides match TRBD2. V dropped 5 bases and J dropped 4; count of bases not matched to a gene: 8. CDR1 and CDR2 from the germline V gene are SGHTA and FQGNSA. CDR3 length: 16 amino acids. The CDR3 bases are TGTGCCAGCAGCCAAACTAGCGGGAGCAGGGCAGATACGCAGTATTTT. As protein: CASSQTSGSRADTQYF.

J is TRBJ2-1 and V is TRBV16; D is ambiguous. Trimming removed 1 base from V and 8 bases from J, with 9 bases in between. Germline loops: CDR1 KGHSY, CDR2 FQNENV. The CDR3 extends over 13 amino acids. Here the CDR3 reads CASSQWVFHEQFF. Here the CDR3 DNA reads TGTGCCAGCAGCCAATGGGTGTTTCATGAGCAGTTCTTC.

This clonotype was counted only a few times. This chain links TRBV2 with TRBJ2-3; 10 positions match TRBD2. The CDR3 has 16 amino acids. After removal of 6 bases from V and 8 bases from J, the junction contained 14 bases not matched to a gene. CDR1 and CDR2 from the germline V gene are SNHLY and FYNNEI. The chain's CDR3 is CASSERLAGVGGTQYF. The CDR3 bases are TGTGCCAGCAGCGAGCGACTAGCGGGTGTGGGTGGTACGCAGTATTTT. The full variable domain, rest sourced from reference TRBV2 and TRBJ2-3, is EPEVTQTPSHQVTQMGQEVILRCVPISNHLYFYWYRQILGQKVEFLVSFYNNEISEKSEIFDDQFSVERPDGSNFTLKIRSTKLEDSAMYFCASSERLAGVGGTQYFGPGTRLTVL.

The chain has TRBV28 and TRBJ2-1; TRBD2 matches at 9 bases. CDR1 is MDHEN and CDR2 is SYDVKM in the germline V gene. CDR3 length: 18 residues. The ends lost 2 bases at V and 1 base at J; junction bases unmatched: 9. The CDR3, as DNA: TGTGCCAGCAGTTTACCTCTAGCGGGGCCCTCTTCCTACAATGAGCAGTTCTTC. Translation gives CASSLPLAGPSSYNEQFF. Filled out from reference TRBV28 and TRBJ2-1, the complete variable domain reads DVKVTQSSRYLVKRTGEKVFLECVQDMDHENMFWYRQDPGLGLRLIYFSYDVKMKEKGDIPEGYSVSREKKERFSLILESASTNQTSMYLCASSLPLAGPSSYNEQFFGPGTRLTVL.

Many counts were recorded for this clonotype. The DNA for the CDR3 is TGTGCCAGCAGAAGCGCCCATAACACCGGGGAGCTGTTTTTT. As protein: CASRSAHNTGELFF. J is TRBJ2-2 and V is TRBV12-3 or TRBV12-4; D gene unclear. Trimming cost V 6 bases and J 2 bases, with 10 bases left between them. This CDR3 is built from 14 residues.

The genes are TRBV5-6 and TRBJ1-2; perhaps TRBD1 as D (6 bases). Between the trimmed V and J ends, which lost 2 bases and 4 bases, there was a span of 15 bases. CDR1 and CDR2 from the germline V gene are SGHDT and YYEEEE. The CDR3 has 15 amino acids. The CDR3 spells CASSFYLGAVYGYTF. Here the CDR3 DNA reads TGTGCCAGCAGCTTCTATCTGGGGGCGGTCTATGGCTACACCTTC.

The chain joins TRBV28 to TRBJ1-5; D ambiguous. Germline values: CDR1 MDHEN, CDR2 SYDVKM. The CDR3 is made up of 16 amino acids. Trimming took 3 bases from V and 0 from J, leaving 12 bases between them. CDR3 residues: CASSFMAGNSNQPQHF. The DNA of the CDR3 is TGTGCCAGCAGTTTTATGGCCGGCAATAGCAATCAGCCCCAGCATTTT.

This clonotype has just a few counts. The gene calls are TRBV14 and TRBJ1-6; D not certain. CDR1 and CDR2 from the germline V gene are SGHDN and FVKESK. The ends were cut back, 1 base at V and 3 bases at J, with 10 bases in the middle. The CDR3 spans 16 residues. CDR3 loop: CASSQGGSGYNSPLHF. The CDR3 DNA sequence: TGTGCCAGCAGCCAAGGCGGGAGCGGCTATAATTCACCCCTCCACTTT.

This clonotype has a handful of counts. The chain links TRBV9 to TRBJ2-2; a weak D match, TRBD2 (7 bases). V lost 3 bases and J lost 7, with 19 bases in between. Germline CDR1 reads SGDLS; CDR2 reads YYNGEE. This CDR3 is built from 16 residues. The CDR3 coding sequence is TGTGCCAGCAGCGCCAGACTGCTTAGGGGGGGCGGGGAGCTGTTTTTT. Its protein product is CASSARLLRGGGELFF.

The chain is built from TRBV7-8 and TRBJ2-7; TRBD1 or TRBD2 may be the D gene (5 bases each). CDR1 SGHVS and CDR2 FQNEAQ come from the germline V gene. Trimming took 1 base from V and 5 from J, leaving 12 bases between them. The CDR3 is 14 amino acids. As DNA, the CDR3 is TGTGCCAGCAGCTTAGGGGACCTTCTGGACGAGCAGTACGTC. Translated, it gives CASSLGDLLDEQYV.

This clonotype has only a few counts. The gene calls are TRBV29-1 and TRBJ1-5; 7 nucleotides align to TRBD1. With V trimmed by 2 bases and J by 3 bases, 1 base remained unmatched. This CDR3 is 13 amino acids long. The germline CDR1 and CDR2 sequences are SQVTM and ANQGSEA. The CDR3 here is CSVEQGVNQPQHF. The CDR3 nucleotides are TGCAGCGTTGAACAGGGGGTCAATCAGCCCCAGCATTTT.

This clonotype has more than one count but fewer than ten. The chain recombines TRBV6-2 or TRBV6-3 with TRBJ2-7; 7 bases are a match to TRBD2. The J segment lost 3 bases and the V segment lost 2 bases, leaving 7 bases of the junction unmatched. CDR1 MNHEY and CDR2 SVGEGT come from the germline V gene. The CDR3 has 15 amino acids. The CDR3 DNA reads TGTGCCAGCAGTTACGCCGGGACTACCCTCTACGAGCAGTACGTC. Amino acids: CASSYAGTTLYEQYV.

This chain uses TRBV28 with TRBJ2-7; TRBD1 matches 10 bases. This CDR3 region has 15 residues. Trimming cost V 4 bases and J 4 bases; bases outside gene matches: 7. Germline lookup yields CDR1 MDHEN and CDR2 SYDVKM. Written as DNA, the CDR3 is TGTGCCAGCAGTTGGGACAGGGGCGATCGGTACGAGCAGTACTTC. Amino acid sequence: CASSWDRGDRYEQYF.

CDR3 bases: TGCAGTGCTTATGCAGTTTATAGCAATCAGCCCCAGCATTTT. This encodes CSAYAVYSNQPQHF. The rearrangement links TRBV20-1 to TRBJ1-5; D is undetermined. The CDR3 is 14 amino acids. The germline V and J ends were trimmed by 5 bases and 0 bases, with 11 bases remaining between them. CDR1 is DFQATT and CDR2 is SNEGSKA in the germline V gene (reference sequence).

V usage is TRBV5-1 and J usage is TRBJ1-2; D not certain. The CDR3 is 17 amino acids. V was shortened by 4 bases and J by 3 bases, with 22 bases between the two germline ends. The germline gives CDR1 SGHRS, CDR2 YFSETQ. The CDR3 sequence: CASSVTRSNPYDYGYTF. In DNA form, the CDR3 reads TGCGCCAGCAGCGTAACGCGGAGTAACCCCTACGACTATGGCTACACCTTC. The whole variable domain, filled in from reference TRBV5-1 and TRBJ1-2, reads KAGVTQTPRYLIKTRGQQVTLSCSPISGHRSVSWYQQTPGQGLQFLFEYFSETQRNKGNFPGRFSGRQFSNSRSEMNVSTLELGDSALYLCASSVTRSNPYDYGYTFGSGTRLTVV.